This T cell receptor beta chain is drawn from a study of cytomegalovirus exposure and HLA in healthy donors. Findings and limits, study-wide: Under in vitro conditions, a few CMV-associated chains were confirmed as specific for CMV antigens. When presence/absence was analysed, sequencing depth was taken to be roughly uniform across donors. Data from an earlier analysis indicated that most TCR beta V segments were productive either about 87% or about 30% of the time. Rarity held for most TCR sequences, but there were some public TCRs that occurred in many donors.

From germline, CDR1 is MDHEN and CDR2 SYDVKM. Unmatched junction bases numbered 4, after V lost 0 bases and J lost 10 bases. The CDR3 has 14 residues. The table lists this clone with a count of one. Its antigen is unknown. The PCR contained 60 Vbeta and 13 Jbeta primers. Sequencing was performed with immunoSEQ multiplex PCR; in TCRdb, only in-frame clones are kept and a portion is missing. The table has around 130,000 clones, roughly 75% seen once. Input material: PBMCs. This clonotype was obtained from a man aged 25 to 40 in good health and CMV-seronegative. The chain uses TRBV28 and TRBJ2-1; 9 nucleotides align to TRBD2. For the CDR3, the DNA is TGTGCCAGCAGTTTATGGGCTAGCGGGGTAGAGCAGTTCTTC. This encodes CASSLWASGVEQFF.